The 17 T cell receptor beta chains below all came from one sample that was sequenced in a study of blood T cell repertoires in COVID-19. Assay: immunoSEQ multiplex PCR; the TCRdb copy retains only in-frame clones and omits some. The sample shows under 300,000 clones, about 88% of them seen only once. The sample comprised peripheral blood. The receptors were gathered from a woman aged 40 to 50 who had recovered from COVID-19.

This chain joins TRBV28 and TRBJ2-2, with 9 nucleotides matching TRBD1. This CDR3 comprises 16 residues. J was trimmed by 1 base and V by 2 bases; bases with no gene match: 2. Per the germline V gene, CDR1 is MDHEN and CDR2 is SYDVKM. This chain's CDR3 is CASSLKTGGNTGELFF. The CDR3 DNA is TGTGCCAGCAGTTTAAAGACAGGGGGGAACACCGGGGAGCTGTTTTTT.

The chain uses TRBV9 and TRBJ2-1; 8 bases match TRBD1. The germline V gene has CDR1 SGDLS and CDR2 YYNGEE. The length of the CDR3 is 16 residues. With V trimmed by 0 bases and J by 4 bases, 6 bases remained unmatched. For the CDR3, the DNA is TGTGCCAGCAGCGTAGCCGTAGGACAGGGATACAATGAGCAGTTCTTC. Protein: CASSVAVGQGYNEQFF.

In its sample, this clone was seen a few times. This specimen includes other DNA sequences encoding the same CDR3. The gene calls are TRBV4-1 and TRBJ2-7, with D maybe TRBD2 (5 bases). Germline CDR1 is MGHRA and CDR2 is YSYEKL. V lost 1 base and J 6 bases, leaving 7 bases between the germline ends. The length of the CDR3 is 12 residues. This CDR3 reads CASSQAGGEQYF. CDR3 nucleotides: TGCGCCAGCAGCCAAGCAGGAGGCGAGCAGTACTTC.

The chain combines TRBV2 with TRBJ2-1; 9 positions match TRBD2. J lost 5 bases, V lost 6 bases, and 8 bases had no gene match. The length of the CDR3 is 15 residues. The germline V gene encodes CDR1 SNHLY and CDR2 FYNNEI. DNA of the CDR3: TGTGCCAGCAGGGTTAGCGGGGGTTACAACAATGAGCAGTTCTTC. As protein: CASRVSGGYNNEQFF.

The genes are TRBV28 and TRBJ2-7; D might be TRBD2 (6 bases). V gave up 8 bases and J gave up 9 bases, with 20 bases separating them. The CDR3 runs to 13 residues. Germline CDR1 and CDR2: MDHEN and SYDVKM. CDR3 in DNA: TGTGCCAGCGGGCTGACGGGACTCCCGGGGCAGTACTTC. This codes for CASGLTGLPGQYF.

V usage is TRBV5-1 and J usage is TRBJ2-7, with TRBD2 matching 7 bases. V shed 1 base, J shed 3 bases, and the junction held 1 base outside the gene matches. There are 13 residues in the CDR3. Germline-derived CDR1 and CDR2 are SGHRS and YFSETQ. The CDR3 DNA follows: TGCGCCAGCAGCTTGTGGGGGGGCTACGAGCAGTACTTC. Translating it yields CASSLWGGYEQYF.

The chain couples TRBV11-1 to TRBJ2-1; 11 nucleotides align to TRBD2. Germline assignment: CDR1 SGHAT and CDR2 FQDESV (reference sequence). The J segment lost 7 bases and the V segment lost 7 bases, leaving 0 bases of the junction unmatched. This CDR3 is built from 12 residues. CDR3 region: CASTSGGNEQFF. CDR3 coding DNA: TGTGCCAGCACTAGCGGGGGGAATGAGCAGTTCTTC.

This clone came up a few times. The chain joins TRBV2 to TRBJ1-1, with 12 bases matching TRBD1. The CDR3 runs to 15 residues. V dropped 3 bases and J dropped 6; count of bases not matched to a gene: 5. Per the germline V gene, CDR1 is SNHLY and CDR2 is FYNNEI. CDR3 residues: CASSDPGQGAPEAFF. The CDR3, as DNA: TGTGCCAGCAGTGACCCGGGACAGGGGGCACCTGAAGCTTTCTTT.

The chain couples TRBV28 to TRBJ1-3; no reliable D call. The CDR3 is made up of 13 amino acids. Deletions cut 3 bases from V and 2 bases from J, with 5 bases between. Germline assignment: CDR1 MDHEN and CDR2 SYDVKM. The CDR3 spells CASSLRAGNTIYF. DNA of the CDR3: TGTGCCAGCAGTTTGAGAGCTGGAAACACCATATATTTT.

The chain carries TRBV19 and TRBJ1-5, with 7 bases that match TRBD1. The CDR3 has 15 amino acids. Germline CDR1 and CDR2: LNHDA and SQIVND (reference sequence). V shed 10 bases, J shed 1 base, and the junction held 10 bases outside the gene matches. CDR3 sequence: CATTSRDSSNQPQHF. CDR3 in DNA: TGTGCCACCACATCAAGGGACAGCAGCAATCAGCCCCAGCATTTT.

V gene TRBV5-4 combines with J gene TRBJ2-5; 10 bases agree with TRBD1. The V gene's germline CDR1 is SGHNT and CDR2 YYREEE (reference sequence). V lost 4 bases, J lost 6 bases, and 3 bases stayed unmatched. The CDR3 has 13 residues. The CDR3 loop reads CASSGGQGKTQYF. DNA of the CDR3: TGTGCCAGCAGCGGGGGACAGGGGAAGACCCAGTACTTC. Complete variable domain (other parts from reference TRBV5-4 and TRBJ2-5): ETGVTQSPTHLIKTRGQQVTLRCSSQSGHNTVSWYQQALGQGPQFIFQYYREEENGRGNFPPRFSGLQFPNYSSELNVNALELDDSALYLCASSGGQGKTQYFGPGTRLLVL.

The rearrangement joins TRBV6-6 to TRBJ2-5; D is possibly TRBD1 (5 bases). V was cut by 2 bases and J by 4 bases, with 8 bases left in between. The CDR3 sequence is 13 residues long. Germline CDR1 reads MNHNY; CDR2 reads SVGAGI (reference sequence). This chain's CDR3 is CASSYQGGETQYF. CDR3 DNA: TGTGCCAGCAGTTACCAGGGTGGAGAGACCCAGTACTTC.

The chain uses TRBV9 and TRBJ2-5; the D gene is possibly TRBD2 (5 bases). The CDR3 extends over 15 amino acids. Deletions cut 3 bases from V and 5 bases from J, with 17 bases between. In germline, CDR1 is SGDLS, CDR2 YYNGEE. DNA of the CDR3: TGTGCCAGCAGCGCAAGAGCAACCCCGGGGGAGACCCAGTACTTC. Amino acid sequence: CASSARATPGETQYF.

This chain uses TRBV6-2 or TRBV6-3 with TRBJ2-1; 9 positions agree with TRBD2. There are 15 residues in the CDR3. Germline V gene data show CDR1 as MNHEY and CDR2 as SVGEGT. V lost 6 bases, J lost 3 bases, and 6 bases stayed unmatched. The CDR3 DNA reads TGTGCCAGCAGCCGAGCGGGGGGCGACTACAATGAGCAGTTCTTC. Its protein is CASSRAGGDYNEQFF.

The rearrangement joins TRBV10-3 to TRBJ2-7; 11 positions agree with TRBD2. The CDR3 totals 15 residues. The germline gives CDR1 ENHRY, CDR2 SYGVKD. V lost 3 bases to trimming and J lost 2 bases; unmatched junction nucleotides: 3. DNA for the CDR3: TGTGCCATCAGTGAACTAGCGGGAGCCACCTACGAGCAGTACTTC. Translating it yields CAISELAGATYEQYF.

The J gene is TRBJ2-5, the V gene TRBV7-9, with no clear D. Germline CDR1 is SEHNR and CDR2 is FQNEAQ (reference sequence). CDR3 size: 13 residues. Trimming pared 7 bases from V and 4 bases from J, leaving 13 bases between. The CDR3 is CASNTSPRETQYF. The CDR3 nucleotides read TGTGCCAGCAACACCTCCCCTAGAGAGACCCAGTACTTC.

V is TRBV11-3 and J is TRBJ1-1; the match to TRBD1 covers 7 bases. The V segment lost 0 bases and the J segment 1 base; nucleotides outside the gene matches: 8. Per the germline V gene, CDR1 is SGHNT and CDR2 is YENEEA. This CDR3 has 17 residues. The CDR3 reads CASSLDRLGQTNTEAFF. CDR3 DNA: TGTGCCAGCAGCTTAGATCGCCTGGGACAGACGAACACTGAAGCTTTCTTT.